The present entry profiles one T cell receptor (beta chain) with its context. Its antigen is undetermined. This entry is derived from a study of T cells after yellow fever vaccination. Findings and limits, study-wide: Once the booster was given, most primary-vaccination clones reappeared, at approximately 97% for CD4 and over 70% for CD8. Researchers report a weaker secondary response that nonetheless peaked faster, day 5 versus 15.

CDR1 and CDR2 (germline): DFQATT, SNEGSKA (reference sequence). The CDR3 runs to 12 residues. Trimming pared 5 bases from V and 3 bases from J, leaving 11 bases between. TCRdb analysed the 5' RACE reads with MiXCR anew, one entry per CDR3 protein. The table includes fewer than 100,000 distinct CDR3 sequences, approximately 5.5% detected once. This sequence originates from a man in his late teens or twenties who received the YFV17D yellow fever vaccine. This chain connects TRBV20-1 to TRBJ2-7; D gene unclear. The material sequenced was CD8+ T cells sorted from PBMCs, taken 10 days after the yellow fever booster vaccination. The CDR3 region has the DNA TGCAGTGCTGTGATAAGGGACTACGAGCAGTACTTC. Amino acid sequence: CSAVIRDYEQYF.